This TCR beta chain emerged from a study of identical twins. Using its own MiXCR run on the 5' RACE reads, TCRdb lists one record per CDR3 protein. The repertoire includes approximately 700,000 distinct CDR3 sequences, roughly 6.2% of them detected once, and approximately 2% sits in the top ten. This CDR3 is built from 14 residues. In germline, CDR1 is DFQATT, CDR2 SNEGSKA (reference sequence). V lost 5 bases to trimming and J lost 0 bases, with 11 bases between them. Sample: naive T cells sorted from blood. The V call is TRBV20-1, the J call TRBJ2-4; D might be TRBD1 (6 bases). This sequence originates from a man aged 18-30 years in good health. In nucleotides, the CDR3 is TGCAGTGCTGCCCCAGGGGTAGCCAAAAACATTCAGTACTTC. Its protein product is CSAAPGVAKNIQYF.